These 5 T cell receptor beta chains came from one sample sequenced in a study of T-cell reconstitution after alpha-beta-depleted transplantation in children. The TCRbeta library was prepared with unique molecular identifiers. MiXCR, applied by TCRdb to the PCR reads, yields one record per CDR3 protein. The sample yields nearly 400,000 distinct CDR3 sequences, roughly 20% seen once. This material consisted of PBMCs from the stem cell graft donor, taken from the stem cell graft. Receptors were obtained from a human donor who donated a stem cell graft to a child with acute myeloid leukemia.

J is TRBJ1-1 and V is TRBV29-1; D is uncertain. This CDR3 is 15 amino acids long. The V gene lost 4 bases and the J gene lost 5 bases, with 20 bases spanning the gap. The germline V gene has CDR1 SQVTM and CDR2 ANQGSEA. The CDR3 here is CSVAQTVEMDTEAFF. As DNA, the CDR3 is TGCAGCGTTGCTCAAACAGTGGAGATGGATACTGAAGCTTTCTTT.

The V and J genes are TRBV9 and TRBJ1-2; D remains ambiguous. Trimming took off 4 bases at V and 2 bases at J, with 6 bases between the two ends. The CDR3 sequence is 12 residues long. Germline V gene lookup returns CDR1 SGDLS and CDR2 YYNGEE. This CDR3 is CASSPGNYGYTF. CDR3 in DNA: TGTGCCAGCAGCCCAGGAAACTATGGCTACACCTTC.

This chain links TRBV7-9 with TRBJ1-5, with 8 nucleotides matching TRBD1. Germline trimming cut 4 bases from V and 6 bases from J; bases unmatched to any gene: 8. The CDR3 has 15 residues. Looked up from germline, CDR1 is SEHNR and CDR2 is FQNEAQ (reference sequence). CDR3 sequence: CASSSGQGPGQPQHF. DNA for the CDR3: TGTGCCAGCAGCTCCGGACAGGGTCCGGGTCAGCCCCAGCATTTT.

J is TRBJ2-4 and V is TRBV28, with 7 bases that match TRBD1. J gave up 8 bases and V 10 bases, and 5 bases lay outside the gene matches. This CDR3 region has 11 residues. Germline V gene lookup returns CDR1 MDHEN and CDR2 SYDVKM. The CDR3 coding sequence is TGTGCCACGAACAGGGGAGACATTCAGTACTTC. Translated, it gives CATNRGDIQYF.

The sample holds many counts of this clonotype. This CDR3 reads CASSLLRLRNTEAFF. Here the CDR3 DNA reads TGTGCCAGCAGCTTACTCAGACTGAGGAACACTGAAGCTTTCTTT. The rearrangement uses TRBV7-2 and TRBJ1-1; D gene uncertain. V lost 2 bases to trimming and J lost 1 base, with 11 bases between them. Germline loops: CDR1 SGHTA, CDR2 FQGNSA. CDR3 length: 15 amino acids. The whole variable domain, filled in from reference TRBV7-2 and TRBJ1-1, reads GAGVSQSPSNKVTEKGKDVELRCDPISGHTALYWYRQSLGQGLEFLIYFQGNSAPDKSGLPSDRFSAERTGGSVSTLTIQRTQQEDSAVYLCASSLLRLRNTEAFFGQGTRLTVV.